Listed below are T cell receptor beta chains from one sample, sequenced in a study of cytomegalovirus exposure and HLA in healthy donors. The table came from immunoSEQ multiplex PCR; TCRdb's copy has only in-frame clones and leaves some out. The table shows about 55,000 clones, with roughly 71% occurring only once. The sequencing sample was made of PBMCs. The origin of the receptors is a man in his forties or fifties in good health and CMV-seropositive. CDR3s leave out the opening cysteine and the closing phenylalanine or tryptophan.

CDR3	V	J
ASSAVEAF	TRBV2	TRBJ1-1
ASSVRGPVYNQPQH	TRBV6-1	TRBJ1-5
ASSRPTGEAF	TRBV27	TRBJ1-1
AWSVGATGSNYGYT	TRBV30	TRBJ1-2
AISEPTANYGYT	TRBV10-3	TRBJ1-2
ASSSTGGGYT	TRBV7-9	TRBJ1-2
ASSPTGGRDTQY	TRBV7-9	TRBJ2-3
ASSPEAGSEQY	TRBV7-2	TRBJ2-7
ASSLAGGYLSTDTQY	TRBV7-3	TRBJ2-3
ASTGDSASTDTQY	TRBV4-1	TRBJ2-3
ASSYAGGGYEQY	TRBV6-5	TRBJ2-7
SVLGGNEQF	TRBV29-1	TRBJ2-1
ASSGGHPDTQY	TRBV6-6	TRBJ2-3
ASSSISGQGSTDTQY	TRBV7-6	TRBJ2-3
AISGYGY	TRBV10-3	TRBJ2-7
ASRPQGAGEKLF	TRBV2	TRBJ1-4
ASSLAGGGRGGYT	TRBV5-1	TRBJ1-2
ATGQVNTEAF	TRBV19	TRBJ1-1
ASSFSFAETQY	TRBV11-3	TRBJ2-5
ASSSPDRAVDTQY	TRBV5-1	TRBJ2-3
ASSTTGTGYNYGYT	TRBV6-6	TRBJ1-2
ASSPREGDRFNEKLF	TRBV18	TRBJ1-4